A single sample gave rise to the 28 T cell receptor beta chains below, sequenced in a study of T-cell reconstitution after alpha-beta-depleted transplantation in children. Unique molecular identifiers were incorporated during preparation of the TCRbeta library. Each CDR3 protein is one row after TCRdb ran MiXCR on the PCR reads. The data hold roughly 220,000 distinct CDR3 sequences, with around 9.7% observed a single time. Sample: PBMCs from the stem cell graft donor, taken from the stem cell graft. These receptors originate from a human donor who donated a stem cell graft to a child with SCID.

In its sample, this clonotype was seen many times. J is TRBJ1-2 and V is TRBV5-6, with TRBD1 identical over 9 bases. V shed 5 bases, J shed 7 bases, and the junction held 6 bases outside the gene matches. Per the germline V gene, CDR1 is SGHDT and CDR2 is YYEEEE. This CDR3 has 13 amino acids. This chain's CDR3 is CASRRTGVAGYTF. In nucleotides, the CDR3 is TGTGCCAGCAGAAGGACAGGGGTGGCTGGCTACACCTTC.

This clonotype was counted ten times or more. CDR3 sequence (DNA): TGCGCCAGCAGGCTTAGCGGCACAGATACGCAGTATTTT. Translated: CASRLSGTDTQYF. The genes are TRBV5-1 and TRBJ2-3; D is perhaps TRBD2 (5 bases). The CDR3 is 13 amino acids. The germline gives CDR1 SGHRS, CDR2 YFSETQ. Trimming took off 5 bases at V and 1 base at J, with 8 bases between the two ends.

There are many counts of this clonotype. The rearrangement uses TRBV29-1 and TRBJ2-3; D could derive from TRBD1 or TRBD2 (5 bases each). The length of the CDR3 is 16 residues. Trimming shortened V by 5 bases and J by 2 bases, and 20 bases separated the two germline ends. Germline V CDR1 and CDR2: SQVTM, ANQGSEA. CDR3 nucleotides: TGCAGCGTTAGGGGAAAGGGAGCCCTCACCACAGATACGCAGTATTTT. It specifies CSVRGKGALTTDTQYF.

This clonotype was recorded at least ten times. The chain joins TRBV5-6 to TRBJ2-2; D gene uncertain. The germline CDR1 and CDR2 sequences are SGHDT and YYEEEE. V was clipped by 1 base and J by 4 bases, with 11 bases between them. The CDR3 extends over 15 amino acids. CDR3 sequence: CASSLLTLGTGELFF. CDR3 in DNA: TGTGCCAGCAGCTTGTTGACCCTCGGCACCGGGGAGCTGTTTTTT.

The V gene is TRBV4-2, the J gene TRBJ2-1; D might be TRBD2 (5 bases). The germline V and J ends were trimmed by 2 bases and 10 bases, with 12 bases remaining between them. The CDR3 loop spans 13 amino acids. The V gene's germline CDR1 is LGHNA and CDR2 YNFKEQ. The CDR3 sequence is CASSQTPEGEQFF. CDR3 in DNA: TGTGCCAGCAGCCAAACCCCAGAGGGAGAGCAGTTCTTC.

This clonotype was observed many times. The genes are TRBV20-1 and TRBJ1-2, with D perhaps TRBD1 (5 bases). Looked up from germline, CDR1 is DFQATT and CDR2 is SNEGSKA (reference sequence). The V gene lost 3 bases and the J gene lost 7 bases, with 12 bases spanning the gap. This CDR3 contains 12 residues. The CDR3 bases are TGCAGTGCTAGCGGCAGGGCAAGTGGCTACACCTTC. Translated, it gives CSASGRASGYTF.

This clonotype was observed many times. The rearrangement links TRBV20-1 to TRBJ1-2, with D perhaps TRBD1 (5 bases). The CDR3 loop spans 12 amino acids. From germline, CDR1 is DFQATT and CDR2 SNEGSKA (reference sequence). The V end lost 5 bases, the J end lost 8 bases, and 15 bases lay between the germline ends. The CDR3 nucleotides read TGCAGTGCTCCAAGGGGAGGGCGCGGCTACACCTTC. Protein sequence: CSAPRGGRGYTF.

This clonotype was picked up many times. The chain couples TRBV29-1 to TRBJ1-2; 12 nucleotides line up with TRBD1. Per germline, CDR1 SQVTM and CDR2 ANQGSEA. This CDR3 is built from 15 residues. V gave up 6 bases and J gave up 4 bases; unmatched junction bases: 9. The DNA for the CDR3 is TGCAGCGTCCCCGGGACAGGGGGCGCCTCCTATGGCTACACCTTC. Protein product: CSVPGTGGASYGYTF.

The table lists this clonotype with many counts. The genes are TRBV7-9 and TRBJ2-1; D is undetermined. The CDR3 contains 16 residues. Germline CDR1 SEHNR, CDR2 FQNEAQ (reference sequence). With 5 bases removed from V and 0 bases from J, the gap between germline ends came to 14 bases. DNA for the CDR3: TGTGCCAGCAGCAAAGAGGTTGCCCTCTCCTACAATGAGCAGTTCTTC. Protein: CASSKEVALSYNEQFF.

This clonotype appeared many times. J is TRBJ1-2 and V is TRBV10-3; no clear D gene. This CDR3 has 13 residues. The V gene lost 0 bases and the J gene lost 2 bases, with 4 bases spanning the gap. Germline CDR1 is ENHRY and CDR2 is SYGVKD. CDR3 DNA sequence: TGTGCCATCAGTGAGTCAGAAAACTATGGCTACACCTTC. It yields the protein CAISESENYGYTF.

This clonotype was recorded many times. This chain links TRBV6-1 with TRBJ1-5; 8 positions agree with TRBD1. CDR3 length: 15 residues. Germline V CDR1 and CDR2: MNHNS, SASEGT. Trimming at V came to 8 bases and at J to 2 bases, leaving 8 bases not matched to a gene. The CDR3 DNA sequence: TGTGCCAGCCAAACACAACAGGGGGGCAATCAGCCCCAGCATTTT. It specifies CASQTQQGGNQPQHF.

About this clonotype: A much larger clone is a single base away; this may be a read error. The J gene is TRBJ1-2, the V gene TRBV7-2; D ambiguous. CDR3 size: 14 residues. Germline-derived CDR1 and CDR2 are SGHTA and FQGNSA. The CDR3 sequence is CASSSSPGQDGYIF. The CDR3 coding sequence is TGTGCCAGCAGCTCGAGCCCGGGTCAAGATGGCTACATCTTC.

This clonotype occurred many times. The V and J genes are TRBV18 and TRBJ1-3, with D perhaps TRBD1 (5 bases). V was trimmed by 8 bases and J by 4 bases, leaving 15 bases between them. The CDR3 spans 14 residues. Germline CDR1 reads KGHSH; CDR2 reads LQKENI. The CDR3 coding sequence is TGTGCCAGCAGCCCAGGGAAATCCGGAAACACCATATATTTT. It specifies CASSPGKSGNTIYF. Drawing the rest from reference TRBV18 and TRBJ1-3, the complete variable domain is NAGVMQNPRHLVRRRGQEARLRCSPMKGHSHVYWYRQLPEEGLKFMVYLQKENIIDESGMPKERFSAEFPKEGPSILRIQQVVRGDSAAYFCASSPGKSGNTIYFGEGSWLTVV.

This clonotype appeared many times. The DNA of the CDR3 is TGCGCCAGCAGCCAAGATCGGGGGACCTATAATTCACCCCTCCACTTT. It encodes CASSQDRGTYNSPLHF. The genes are TRBV4-3 and TRBJ1-6; the D gene is possibly TRBD1 (5 bases). V was clipped by 0 bases and J by 2 bases, with 8 bases between them. CDR1 is LGHNA, CDR2 YSLEER, per germline. The CDR3 spans 16 residues.

This clonotype has only a few counts. The chain recombines TRBV6-5 with TRBJ1-1; no clear D. This CDR3 is 13 amino acids long. Trimming cost V 2 bases and J 7 bases, with 11 bases left between them. The V gene's germline CDR1 is MNHEY and CDR2 SVGAGI. CDR3 bases: TGTGCCAGCAGTTACGGGATGGGTCGTGAAGCTTTCTTT. This gives the protein CASSYGMGREAFF.

This clonotype was seen a handful of times. This chain connects TRBV6-2 or TRBV6-3 to TRBJ1-1; D is possibly TRBD1 (5 bases). The V and J ends lost 7 bases and 6 bases respectively, with 15 bases between them. CDR3 length: 13 residues. Germline V CDR1 and CDR2: MNHEY, SVGEGT. This chain's CDR3 is CASTLTGMAEAFF. The CDR3 DNA reads TGTGCCAGCACCCTAACAGGTATGGCTGAAGCTTTCTTT.

The sample holds many counts of this clonotype. This rearrangement joins TRBV20-1 to TRBJ2-1; weak D call: TRBD2 (5 bases). V was pared by 2 bases and J by 7 bases, with 9 bases between. This CDR3 region has 12 residues. Germline V gene sequence: CDR1 DFQATT, CDR2 SNEGSKA (reference sequence). The CDR3 region is CSARRTGNEQFF. The CDR3 coding sequence is TGCAGTGCTAGAAGGACTGGAAATGAGCAGTTCTTC.

This clonotype was seen repeatedly, ten times or more. V and J are TRBV13 and TRBJ2-5, with D possibly TRBD2 on 6 matching bases. The CDR3 runs 13 residues. With 6 bases removed from V and 2 bases from J, the gap between germline ends came to 10 bases. The germline gives CDR1 PRHDT, CDR2 FYEKMQ (reference sequence). CDR3 in amino acids: CASSWRGQETQYF. CDR3 nucleotide sequence: TGTGCCAGCAGTTGGCGGGGTCAAGAGACCCAGTACTTC.

There are many counts of this clonotype. DNA for the CDR3: TGTGCCAGCAGCTCCGGAGGGTGGTCACCCCTCCACTTT. Its protein product is CASSSGGWSPLHF. The chain is built from TRBV6-1 and TRBJ1-6; D is unresolved. Germline lookup yields CDR1 MNHNS and CDR2 SASEGT. This CDR3 comprises 13 residues. Trimming pared 6 bases from V and 10 bases from J, leaving 13 bases between.

The table lists this clonotype with many counts. The CDR3 protein is CASSLPGGYGYTF. The CDR3 DNA sequence: TGTGCCAGCAGCTTACCAGGGGGTTATGGCTACACCTTC. The V and J genes are TRBV11-2 and TRBJ1-2; 7 bases are shared with TRBD1. Unmatched junction bases numbered 2, after V lost 2 bases and J lost 5 bases. CDR1 is SGHAT, CDR2 FQNNGV, per germline. CDR3 length equals 13 residues.

Regarding this clonotype: This may stem from a read error, because a much larger clone lies one nucleotide away. This chain uses TRBV27 with TRBJ2-3; D is perhaps TRBD2 (5 bases). This CDR3 region has 16 residues. Germline assignment: CDR1 MNHEY and CDR2 SMNVEV (reference sequence). V was shortened by 5 bases and J by 2 bases, with 17 bases between the two germline ends. The CDR3 sequence: CASSPRSRGFTDTQYF. Written as DNA, the CDR3 is TGTGCCAGCAGTCCTCGCAGCCGGGGTTTCACAGATACGCAGTATTTT.

This clonotype was counted ten times or more. V and J are TRBV5-4 and TRBJ1-6; D remains ambiguous. V was cut by 0 bases and J by 0 bases, with 16 bases left in between. The germline CDR1 and CDR2 sequences are SGHNT and YYREEE (reference sequence). The CDR3 runs to 19 residues. In DNA, the CDR3 is TGTGCCAGCAGCTTGGTAGTGGCCGGTGGAGGCTCCTATAATTCACCCCTCCACTTT. Its protein is CASSLVVAGGGSYNSPLHF. The variable domain in full, completed from reference TRBV5-4 and TRBJ1-6, reads ETGVTQSPTHLIKTRGQQVTLRCSSQSGHNTVSWYQQALGQGPQFIFQYYREEENGRGNFPPRFSGLQFPNYSSELNVNALELDDSALYLCASSLVVAGGGSYNSPLHFGNGTRLTVT.

This clonotype was recorded a few times. V usage is TRBV19 and J usage is TRBJ2-1; 8 nucleotides match TRBD2. Trimming cost V 0 bases and J 9 bases; bases outside gene matches: 13. The germline CDR1 and CDR2 sequences are LNHDA and SQIVND (reference sequence). CDR3 length: 17 amino acids. The CDR3 sequence: CASSIEEWRGAEREQFF. Written as DNA, the CDR3 is TGTGCCAGTAGTATAGAGGAGTGGCGGGGGGCCGAACGTGAGCAGTTCTTC.

This clonotype occurred many times. The chain is built from TRBV27 and TRBJ1-4; TRBD1 matches at 8 bases. The CDR3 contains 13 residues. The V gene's germline CDR1 is MNHEY and CDR2 SMNVEV (reference sequence). Trimming took 8 bases from V and 7 from J; bases not matched to a gene: 6. Here the CDR3 DNA reads TGTGCCAGCCGCGGACAGGGAAGTGAAAAACTGTTTTTT. Protein product: CASRGQGSEKLFF.

This clonotype came up many times. V is TRBV29-1 and J is TRBJ1-1; TRBD1 matches 7 bases. Germline CDR1 SQVTM, CDR2 ANQGSEA. Unmatched junction bases numbered 7, after V lost 6 bases and J lost 0 bases. This CDR3 spans 14 amino acids. CDR3 nucleotides: TGCAGCGTCCACACCGGGACAGTGAACACTGAAGCTTTCTTT. Its protein is CSVHTGTVNTEAFF.

This clonotype was seen at least ten times. This chain joins TRBV5-1 and TRBJ2-7; D gene unclear. V lost 0 bases and J lost 6, with 10 bases in between. CDR3 length: 13 residues. The germline V gene has CDR1 SGHRS and CDR2 YFSETQ. In nucleotides, the CDR3 is TGCGCCAGCAGCTTGGGGAAGTCTACCGAGCAGTACTTC. Translated, it gives CASSLGKSTEQYF.

This clonotype was seen many times. The rearrangement uses TRBV20-1 and TRBJ1-1; no definite D call. V was trimmed by 1 base and J by 11 bases, leaving 14 bases between them. The CDR3 runs to 12 residues. In germline, CDR1 is DFQATT, CDR2 SNEGSKA (reference sequence). The CDR3: CSARAIDVGAFF. DNA for the CDR3: TGCAGTGCTAGAGCGATCGATGTTGGGGCTTTCTTT.

This clonotype was seen many times. The V gene is TRBV24-1, the J gene TRBJ2-1; 8 bases line up with TRBD1. Germline V gene lookup returns CDR1 KGHDR and CDR2 SFDVKD. This CDR3 has 15 amino acids. With V trimmed by 3 bases and J by 7 bases, 7 bases remained unmatched. The CDR3 bases are TGTGCCACCAGTGATCGGACAGGGAGGACAAATGAGCAGTTCTTC. This gives the protein CATSDRTGRTNEQFF.